Below, one T cell receptor beta chain is given with its context. Its matching antigen is unknown. The record originates from a study of T cell repertoires in cytomegalovirus infection. Study-level information: Alongside well-studied HLA-B-restricted CMV epitopes, recently identified HLA-C-restricted CMV epitopes were also used. Public TCR beta signatures indicated both CMV infection and matching HLA type.

V was trimmed by 5 bases and J by 5 bases, leaving 16 bases between them. The CDR3 runs to 14 residues. TCRdb itself ran the reads through MiXCR, one entry per CDR3 protein. The top ten clones hold 20% to 30% of a sample with under 200,000 distinct CDR3 sequences, about 20% of them seen once. Study-level results: CMV-specific HLA-C-restricted TCR beta clonotypes dominated the ex vivo response.

The chain is built from TRBV12-3 or TRBV12-4 and TRBJ2-7; the D gene is possibly TRBD2 (6 bases). This material consisted of CD8+ T cells from cultured PBMCs, taken from culture after CMV antigen stimulation. This TCR derives from a human donor in good health (CMV status not recorded). Some clones in this sample may be carry-over from other donors' samples. The CDR3 here is CASSDPGLQHEQYF. The CDR3 DNA is TGTGCCAGCAGTGATCCGGGACTCCAACACGAGCAGTACTTC.